What follows are 25 T cell receptor beta chains derived from one specimen sequenced in a study of blood T cell repertoires in COVID-19. Only in-frame clones appear in the TCRdb table, and some are missing; sequencing was by immunoSEQ multiplex PCR. The sample includes around 140,000 clones, approximately 90% seen only once; the top ten take less than 2.5%. Sequencing input: peripheral blood. These receptors were taken from a man in his 70s with active COVID-19.

This chain links TRBV4-3 with TRBJ2-1; 10 nucleotides line up with TRBD2. CDR3 length: 16 amino acids. V lost 3 bases, J lost 5 bases, and 7 bases stayed unmatched. Germline V lookup: CDR1 LGHNA, CDR2 YSLEER. CDR3 amino acids: CASSQNLAGGNNEQFF. The CDR3 DNA reads TGCGCCAGCAGCCAGAATTTAGCGGGAGGCAACAATGAGCAGTTCTTC.

This chain connects TRBV7-9 to TRBJ2-3; 13 positions match TRBD2. V was pared by 4 bases and J by 5 bases, with 6 bases of the junction left unmatched. The germline V gene has CDR1 SEHNR and CDR2 FQNEAQ (reference sequence). The length of the CDR3 is 16 residues. The CDR3 sequence: CASSSWTSGRGDTQYF. The CDR3 DNA reads as TGTGCCAGCAGCTCCTGGACTAGCGGGAGAGGAGATACGCAGTATTTT.

The rearrangement uses TRBV29-1 and TRBJ2-7; TRBD1 matches at 9 bases. Germline assignment: CDR1 SQVTM and CDR2 ANQGSEA. This CDR3 is built from 12 residues. The trim removed 6 bases at V and 6 bases at J, leaving 6 bases unmatched. CDR3 loop: CSVWGTGTEQYF. The CDR3 DNA reads TGCAGCGTGTGGGGGACAGGGACCGAGCAGTACTTC.

The chain recombines TRBV4-1 with TRBJ2-3, with TRBD2 matching 7 bases. V shed 3 bases, J shed 13 bases, and the junction held 10 bases outside the gene matches. The CDR3 is made up of 13 amino acids. CDR1 and CDR2 from the germline V gene are MGHRA and YSYEKL. CDR3 sequence (DNA): TGCGCCAGCAGCCAGGAGGCTAGCGGAGTCAAGTATTTT. Translation gives CASSQEASGVKYF.

The CDR3 sequence: CASSPPTRQGEKLFF. The CDR3 DNA reads as TGTGCCAGCTCACCACCGACTCGACAGGGGGAAAAACTGTTTTTT. The chain employs TRBV18 and TRBJ1-4; TRBD1 aligns across 8 bases. Germline V gives CDR1 KGHSH, CDR2 LQKENI. V lost 0 bases, J lost 8 bases, and 5 bases stayed unmatched. CDR3 size: 15 residues.

The chain is built from TRBV7-3 and TRBJ2-3, with D perhaps TRBD1 (5 bases). Trimming removed 5 bases at V and 0 bases at J, with 9 bases between. Germline V CDR1 and CDR2: SGHTA, FQGTGA. The CDR3 spans 14 residues. CDR3 DNA: TGTGCCAGCAGCCAGGGCCGAAGCACAGATACGCAGTATTTT. Translated: CASSQGRSTDTQYF.

The chain couples TRBV5-1 to TRBJ1-1; tentatively, D is TRBD1 (6 bases). Deletions cut 0 bases from V and 1 base from J, with 7 bases between. CDR1 is SGHRS and CDR2 is YFSETQ in the germline V gene. This CDR3 spans 14 amino acids. CDR3 bases: TGCGCCAGCAGCTTGGCCAGGGGGAACACTGAAGCTTTCTTT. This gives the protein CASSLARGNTEAFF.

This chain joins TRBV10-3 and TRBJ2-5; TRBD2 matches 10 bases. V dropped 4 bases and J dropped 5; count of bases not matched to a gene: 4. The CDR3 extends over 14 amino acids. Germline V CDR1 and CDR2: ENHRY, SYGVKD. CDR3 sequence (DNA): TGTGCCATCAGTGGGGTTAGCGGGAGGGAGACCCAGTACTTC. This codes for CAISGVSGRETQYF.

The chain uses TRBV15 and TRBJ2-1; tentative D call: TRBD2 (5 bases). Germline loops: CDR1 LNHNV, CDR2 YYDKDF (reference sequence). Trimming pared 10 bases from V and 4 bases from J, leaving 20 bases between. CDR3 length equals 15 residues. CDR3: CAIAARRALYNEQFF. CDR3 in DNA: TGTGCCATCGCGGCCCGGCGGGCGCTATACAATGAGCAGTTCTTC.

The V gene is TRBV6-5, the J gene TRBJ2-7; 7 nucleotides line up with TRBD1. Germline-derived CDR1 and CDR2 are MNHEY and SVGAGI. V was clipped by 2 bases and J by 2 bases; unmatched bases: 6. The CDR3 extends over 15 amino acids. The CDR3 coding sequence is TGTGCCAGCAGTTACGGCAGGGGGTCTACCTACGAGCAGTACTTC. Its protein is CASSYGRGSTYEQYF.

The chain combines TRBV9 with TRBJ2-7; maybe TRBD2 (5 bases). Germline-derived CDR1 and CDR2 are SGDLS and YYNGEE. The ends were cut back, 2 bases at V and 2 bases at J, with 8 bases in the middle. This CDR3 is 13 amino acids long. CDR3 DNA sequence: TGTGCCAGCAGCGTCGGGGAAGCCTACGAGCAGTACTTC. It is translated as CASSVGEAYEQYF.

Here the CDR3 DNA reads TGCGCCAGCAGCCAAGACGCAGACAGGAGCAATCAGCCCCAGCATTTT. Protein: CASSQDADRSNQPQHF. The genes are TRBV4-1 and TRBJ1-5; D might be TRBD1 (6 bases). Per the germline V gene, CDR1 is MGHRA and CDR2 is YSYEKL. Trimming shortened V by 0 bases and J by 1 base, and 10 bases separated the two germline ends. The CDR3 totals 16 residues.

This chain joins TRBV7-3 and TRBJ2-3; 10 positions match TRBD2. The CDR3 spans 16 residues. The J segment lost 1 base and the V segment lost 5 bases, leaving 6 bases of the junction unmatched. The germline CDR1 and CDR2 sequences are SGHTA and FQGTGA. The DNA for the CDR3 is TGTGCCAGCAGCCCCGGACTAGCGGTTCGCACAGATACGCAGTATTTT. Translating gives CASSPGLAVRTDTQYF.

The V and J genes are TRBV28 and TRBJ1-2; no reliable D call. The CDR3 length is 12 residues. Trimming took 7 bases from V and 4 from J, leaving 10 bases between them. Germline V gene sequence: CDR1 MDHEN, CDR2 SYDVKM. The CDR3 coding sequence is TGTGCCAGCACGTCACGGGGCTATGGCTACACCTTC. It is translated as CASTSRGYGYTF.

The rearrangement uses TRBV19 and TRBJ2-3, with 10 bases lining up with TRBD2. Germline CDR1 reads LNHDA; CDR2 reads SQIVND (reference sequence). This CDR3 has 16 amino acids. V was clipped by 6 bases and J by 11 bases; unmatched bases: 17. The CDR3 bases are TGTGCCAGTAGCGCAACACCATCCTCTAGCGGGAGTGGGCAGTATTTT. Protein sequence: CASSATPSSSGSGQYF. Together with reference TRBV19 and TRBJ2-3, the CDR3 gives the full variable domain: DGGITQSPKYLFRKEGQNVTLSCEQNLNHDAMYWYRQDPGQGLRLIYYSQIVNDFQKGDIAEGYSVSREKKESFPLTVTSAQKNPTAFYLCASSATPSSSGSGQYFGPGTRLTVL.

V usage is TRBV7-2 and J usage is TRBJ2-1, with D maybe TRBD2 (6 bases). V lost 3 bases, J lost 10 bases, and 16 bases lay in between. The CDR3 consists of 14 residues. Germline CDR1 SGHTA, CDR2 FQGNSA. CDR3 DNA sequence: TGTGCCAGCAGCTTCCGGACTTCCGGGGGAGAGCAGTTCTTC. Translation gives CASSFRTSGGEQFF. Complete variable domain (other parts from reference TRBV7-2 and TRBJ2-1): GAGVSQSPSNKVTEKGKDVELRCDPISGHTALYWYRQSLGQGLEFLIYFQGNSAPDKSGLPSDRFSAERTGGSVSTLTIQRTQQEDSAVYLCASSFRTSGGEQFFGPGTRLTVL.

V and J are TRBV7-3 and TRBJ2-3; D remains unclear. CDR3 length: 12 amino acids. Trimming took off 4 bases at V and 6 bases at J, with 8 bases between the two ends. Looked up from germline, CDR1 is SGHTA and CDR2 is FQGTGA. The CDR3 region has the DNA TGTGCCAGCAGCTCCATCATGGATACGCAGTATTTT. Translated, it gives CASSSIMDTQYF.

The J gene is TRBJ1-1, the V gene TRBV3-1 (or the pseudogene TRBV3-2); maybe TRBD1 (5 bases). The germline V gene encodes CDR1 LGHDT and CDR2 YNNKEL (reference sequence). V lost 1 base and J lost 5, with 14 bases in between. The CDR3 runs 15 residues. The chain's CDR3 is CASSQARGRRTEAFF. The CDR3 DNA reads as TGTGCCAGCAGCCAAGCACGGGGGAGAAGGACTGAAGCTTTCTTT.

The rearrangement joins TRBV20-1 to TRBJ1-6, with D perhaps TRBD1 (5 bases). The ends were cut back, 3 bases at V and 4 bases at J, with 16 bases in the middle. This CDR3 spans 16 amino acids. CDR1 DFQATT and CDR2 SNEGSKA come from the germline V gene (reference sequence). The CDR3 region is CSASNPGGLYNSPLHF. The CDR3 nucleotides are TGCAGTGCTAGTAACCCCGGGGGTCTGTATAATTCACCCCTCCACTTT.

The chain uses TRBV7-2 and TRBJ2-2; 9 nucleotides align to TRBD2. The CDR3 sequence is 15 residues long. Germline CDR1 and CDR2: SGHTA and FQGNSA. Unmatched junction bases numbered 2, after V lost 0 bases and J lost 6 bases. In DNA form, the CDR3 reads TGTGCCAGCAGCTTAGCGAGCGGGAGGTCCGGGGAGCTGTTTTTT. Translating gives CASSLASGRSGELFF.

This clone was seen once. CDR3 residues: CASSYPGLAGLTDTQYF. The CDR3, as DNA: TGTGCCAGCAGTTACCCGGGACTAGCGGGACTCACAGATACGCAGTATTTT. The gene calls are TRBV6-2 or TRBV6-3 and TRBJ2-3, with 13 bases lining up with TRBD2. V gave up 2 bases and J gave up 2 bases; unmatched junction bases: 4. Germline loops: CDR1 MNHEY, CDR2 SVGEGT. The CDR3 extends over 17 amino acids.

J is TRBJ1-2 and V is TRBV30, with D uncertain. Germline V gene sequence: CDR1 GTSNPN, CDR2 SVGIG (reference sequence). V was pared by 3 bases and J by 4 bases, with 18 bases between. CDR3 length: 15 amino acids. The CDR3 DNA is TGTGCCTGGAGGGGAGATAAAGTGCCAGCCTATGGCTACACCTTC. It specifies CAWRGDKVPAYGYTF.

The chain uses TRBV5-4 and TRBJ1-2; 8 bases align to TRBD1. This CDR3 contains 12 residues. The germline gives CDR1 SGHNT, CDR2 YYREEE (reference sequence). With 2 bases clipped from V and 8 bases from J, the junction kept 2 bases outside the gene matches. This CDR3 reads CASSLDRGGYTF. CDR3 nucleotides: TGTGCCAGCAGCTTAGACAGGGGAGGCTACACCTTC.

The rearrangement joins TRBV19 to TRBJ2-4, with TRBD1 matching 9 bases. Germline CDR1 is LNHDA and CDR2 is SQIVND (reference sequence). With 4 bases clipped from V and 9 bases from J, the junction kept 10 bases outside the gene matches. There are 15 residues in the CDR3. CDR3 sequence: CASSTHGTGKIIQYF. The CDR3 DNA follows: TGTGCCAGTAGTACCCATGGGACAGGGAAGATCATTCAGTACTTC.

The gene calls are TRBV3-1 (or the pseudogene TRBV3-2) and TRBJ2-2, with a possible D match to TRBD2 (6 bases). The germline V gene encodes CDR1 LGHDT and CDR2 YNNKEL (reference sequence). Deletions cut 2 bases from V and 6 bases from J, with 10 bases between. This CDR3 has 14 amino acids. CDR3 protein: CASSQQLAPGELFF. CDR3 sequence (DNA): TGTGCCAGCAGCCAACAACTAGCCCCCGGGGAGCTGTTTTTT.